The 9 T cell receptor beta chains reported below all come from one sample, sequenced in a study of blood T cell repertoires in COVID-19 (dated by TCRdb to the early 2020s). Library preparation employed the immunoSEQ multiplex PCR assay. Entries here come from immuneACCESS through TCRdb and include only in-frame sequences with V and J called. Some clones fail to appear in such tables; in the studies checked, an unresolved V gene covers under half of the shortfall, and the cause of the remainder is unknown. The table for this sample lists 200,000 to 300,000 clones; about nine tenths of them were counted only once. The ten most abundant clones make up over 3.5% of the sample. The sample comprised peripheral blood. Receptors were obtained from a woman aged 40 to 55 with acute or convalescent COVID-19.

V usage is TRBV10-3 and J usage is TRBJ1-2; tentatively, D is TRBD1 (5 bases). The CDR3 has 15 residues. With 9 bases removed from V and 6 bases from J, the gap between germline ends came to 23 bases. Per germline, CDR1 ENHRY and CDR2 SYGVKD. The CDR3 DNA follows: TGTGCCATTAATCCCCGAGGTAGGGGTCAAGATGGCTACACCTTC. This gives the protein CAINPRGRGQDGYTF.

CDR3 DNA: TGTGCCAGCAAACAGGGGTGGAATTCACCCCTCCACTTT. It codes for CASKQGWNSPLHF. The chain couples TRBV2 to TRBJ1-6; 7 bases are shared with TRBD1. V lost 7 bases, J lost 7 bases, and 4 bases stayed unmatched. Per germline, CDR1 SNHLY and CDR2 FYNNEI. The CDR3 runs to 13 residues.

The chain has TRBV6-1 and TRBJ1-5; 7 bases match TRBD1. CDR3 length: 12 amino acids. The junction had 5 bases not matched to a gene; V was cut back by 6 bases and J by 9 bases. Looked up from germline, CDR1 is MNHNS and CDR2 is SASEGT. CDR3: CASSHRGGPQHF. In nucleotides, the CDR3 is TGTGCCAGCAGCCACAGGGGAGGGCCCCAGCATTTT.

The V and J genes are TRBV19 and TRBJ1-2; 9 bases match TRBD1. The CDR3 runs to 16 residues. CDR1 is LNHDA and CDR2 is SQIVND in the germline V gene (reference sequence). V lost 1 base and J lost 4; bases outside the gene matches: 7. The DNA for the CDR3 is TGTGCCAGTAGTATAGGGGCCCGGACAGGGGCCTATGGCTACACCTTC. Its translation is CASSIGARTGAYGYTF.

This sequence joins TRBV30 and TRBJ2-3; D possibly corresponds to TRBD2 (5 bases). Trimming stripped 4 bases from V and 1 base from J, with 15 bases between. The V gene's germline CDR1 is GTSNPN and CDR2 SVGIG (reference sequence). This CDR3 spans 15 amino acids. The CDR3 region is CAWNPGSTGTDTQYF. The DNA for the CDR3 is TGTGCCTGGAACCCGGGATCAACAGGCACAGATACGCAGTATTTT.

The CDR3 region is CASSRQGVGNQPQHF. The CDR3 coding sequence is TGTGCCAGCAGTAGACAGGGGGTCGGGAACCAGCCCCAGCATTTT. The V call is TRBV2, the J call TRBJ1-5, with 9 bases that match TRBD1. This CDR3 is 15 amino acids long. The germline gives CDR1 SNHLY, CDR2 FYNNEI. J lost 7 bases, V lost 5 bases, and 9 bases had no gene match.

This sequence joins TRBV5-5 and TRBJ2-1, with TRBD1 as a possible D gene (6 bases). The CDR3 covers 15 residues. Germline lookup yields CDR1 SGHKS and CDR2 YYEKEE (reference sequence). V was pared by 4 bases and J by 0 bases, with 11 bases between. The CDR3 spells CASSQGHSSYNEQFF. CDR3 nucleotide sequence: TGTGCCAGCAGCCAGGGACACAGCTCCTACAATGAGCAGTTCTTC.

This clone was recorded once. The rearrangement links TRBV7-3 to TRBJ1-2; TRBD1 aligns across 7 bases. V was pared by 5 bases and J by 6 bases, with 3 bases of the junction left unmatched. Germline CDR1 and CDR2: SGHTA and FQGTGA. The CDR3 has 12 amino acids. CDR3 DNA sequence: TGTGCCAGCAGCATGACAGGGAATGGCTACACCTTC. Translating it yields CASSMTGNGYTF.

In DNA form, the CDR3 reads TGTGCCAGCAGTTTGCAGGGTGCAGCCACCGGGGAGCTGTTTTTT. This sequence encodes CASSLQGAATGELFF. The chain is built from TRBV7-3 and TRBJ2-2; tentatively, D is TRBD1 (5 bases). Trimming removed 6 bases at V and 4 bases at J, with 15 bases between. CDR3 length equals 15 residues. Looked up from germline, CDR1 is SGHTA and CDR2 is FQGTGA.